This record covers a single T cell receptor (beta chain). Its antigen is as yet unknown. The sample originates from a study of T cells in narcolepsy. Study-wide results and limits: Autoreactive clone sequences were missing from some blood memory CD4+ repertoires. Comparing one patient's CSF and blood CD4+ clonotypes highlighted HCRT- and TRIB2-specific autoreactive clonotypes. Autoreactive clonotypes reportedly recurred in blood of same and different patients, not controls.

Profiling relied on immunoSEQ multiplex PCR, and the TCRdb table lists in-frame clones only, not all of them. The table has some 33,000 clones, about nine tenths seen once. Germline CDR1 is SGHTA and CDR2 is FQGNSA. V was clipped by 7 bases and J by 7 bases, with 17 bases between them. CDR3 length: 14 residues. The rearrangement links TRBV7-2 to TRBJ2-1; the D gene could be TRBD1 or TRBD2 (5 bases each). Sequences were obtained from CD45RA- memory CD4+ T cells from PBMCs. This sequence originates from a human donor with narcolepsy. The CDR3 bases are TGTGCCAGCACCCTTAGGGGACCCAGGAATGAGCAGTTCTTC. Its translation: CASTLRGPRNEQFF.